These 28 T cell receptor beta chains share one sample of origin, sequenced in a study of cytomegalovirus exposure and HLA in healthy donors. PCR involved 60 Vbeta and 13 Jbeta primers. Profiling relied on immunoSEQ multiplex PCR, and the TCRdb table lists in-frame clones only, not all of them. The repertoire consists of around 150,000 clones, with about 75% occurring once and the leading ten covering over 4.5%. The sequencing sample was made of PBMCs. Every receptor here comes from a male donor in good health and CMV-seronegative.

V gene TRBV19 combines with J gene TRBJ1-1, with TRBD1 matching 7 bases. The V and J ends lost 8 bases and 3 bases, in that order; junction bases with no gene match: 6. Germline loops: CDR1 LNHDA, CDR2 SQIVND (reference sequence). The CDR3 runs to 13 residues. CDR3 loop: CASVTGDDTEAFF. The DNA for the CDR3 is TGTGCCAGTGTTACAGGGGACGACACTGAAGCTTTCTTT.

This rearrangement joins TRBV5-1 to TRBJ2-1; D possibly corresponds to TRBD1 (6 bases). Trimming removed 4 bases from V and 3 bases from J, with 14 bases in between. Germline V gene lookup returns CDR1 SGHRS and CDR2 YFSETQ. CDR3 length: 15 residues. CDR3 nucleotides: TGCGCCAGCAGCAGCCGGGACACAATCTACAATGAGCAGTTCTTC. Translation gives CASSSRDTIYNEQFF.

The chain joins TRBV5-8 to TRBJ2-7; perhaps TRBD2 as D (5 bases). The CDR3 length is 17 residues. Trimming left V 1 base short and J 0 bases short, with 17 bases between. CDR1 is SGHTS and CDR2 is YDEGEE in the germline V gene. The CDR3 is CASSLPYGEGSSYEQYF. In DNA, the CDR3 is TGTGCCAGCAGCTTGCCTTATGGCGAAGGGAGCTCCTACGAGCAGTACTTC.

This clone appeared a few times. The gene calls are TRBV29-1 and TRBJ2-1, with 12 bases fitting TRBD2. V trimming: 7 bases; J trimming: 5 bases; junction bases outside the gene matches: 6. This CDR3 is 14 amino acids long. Germline V CDR1 and CDR2: SQVTM, ANQGSEA. The CDR3 DNA reads as TGCAGCGGCGCCGGACTAGCGGGACACAATGAGCAGTTCTTC. Its translation: CSGAGLAGHNEQFF.

J is TRBJ2-7 and V is TRBV7-2; a weak D match, TRBD2 (7 bases). Trimming left V 1 base short and J 2 bases short, with 9 bases between. The CDR3 consists of 14 residues. Germline lookup yields CDR1 SGHTA and CDR2 FQGNSA. For the CDR3, the DNA is TGTGCCAGCAGCTTAGAGGGGGGGACCTACGAGCAGTACTTC. Its translation: CASSLEGGTYEQYF.

This chain uses TRBV27 with TRBJ1-2, with TRBD1 matching over 7 bases. The CDR3 runs to 14 residues. V was pared by 5 bases and J by 6 bases, with 9 bases of the junction left unmatched. CDR1 is MNHEY, CDR2 SMNVEV, per germline (reference sequence). CDR3 nucleotide sequence: TGTGCCAGCAGTCCCCTATTAACAGGGGATGGCTACACCTTC. Translation: CASSPLLTGDGYTF.

This clone turned up a few times. The chain couples TRBV9 to TRBJ1-1; D may be TRBD1 (6 bases). CDR1 is SGDLS and CDR2 is YYNGEE in the germline V gene. The CDR3 loop spans 13 amino acids. V was cut by 4 bases and J by 10 bases, with 17 bases left in between. CDR3 in DNA: TGTGCCAGCAGCCCCCTGGGGGGGCGGGGAGCTTTCTTT. Translated, it gives CASSPLGGRGAFF.

The chain carries TRBV7-9 and TRBJ1-5; 10 bases align to TRBD1. After removal of 7 bases from V and 6 bases from J, the junction contained 9 bases not matched to a gene. This CDR3 is built from 15 residues. Germline CDR1 reads SEHNR; CDR2 reads FQNEAQ (reference sequence). CDR3 in amino acids: CASNPPGQGRQPQHF. In nucleotides, the CDR3 is TGTGCCAGCAACCCACCGGGACAGGGGCGTCAGCCCCAGCATTTT. Full variable domain (missing parts from reference TRBV7-9 and TRBJ1-5): DTGVSQNPRHKITKRGQNVTFRCDPISEHNRLYWYRQTLGQGPEFLTYFQNEAQLEKSRLLSDRFSAERPKGSFSTLEIQRTEQGDSAMYLCASNPPGQGRQPQHFGDGTRLSIL.

The J gene is TRBJ2-3, the V gene TRBV9; a possible D gene is TRBD2 (6 bases). The CDR3 totals 15 residues. Trimming removed 3 bases at V and 2 bases at J, with 13 bases between. CDR1 is SGDLS and CDR2 is YYNGEE in the germline V gene. The CDR3 region is CASSGGDLHTDTQYF. CDR3 nucleotide sequence: TGTGCCAGCAGCGGGGGGGACCTACACACAGATACGCAGTATTTT.

The CDR3 region is CASSSSVLQGIDGYTF. Here the CDR3 DNA reads TGTGCCAGCAGCTCCTCGGTATTACAGGGGATCGATGGCTACACCTTC. V gene TRBV7-3 combines with J gene TRBJ1-2; 7 bases fit TRBD1. The CDR3 consists of 16 residues. V was clipped by 4 bases and J by 6 bases; unmatched bases: 14. Germline CDR1 reads SGHTA; CDR2 reads FQGTGA.

This clone is a singleton in its sample. CDR3 amino acids: CASSYRDRGLGEQYF. As DNA, the CDR3 is TGTGCCAGCAGTTACCGGGACAGGGGGCTCGGCGAGCAGTACTTC. The chain couples TRBV6-6 to TRBJ2-7; 12 nucleotides agree with TRBD1. The J segment lost 6 bases and the V segment lost 2 bases, leaving 5 bases of the junction unmatched. The CDR3 has 15 residues. Germline-derived CDR1 and CDR2 are MNHNY and SVGAGI (reference sequence).

The chain combines TRBV13 with TRBJ2-2; no definite D call. CDR1 and CDR2 (germline): PRHDT, FYEKMQ (reference sequence). Trimming removed 3 bases at V and 3 bases at J, with 2 bases between. This CDR3 is built from 12 residues. The CDR3 DNA sequence: TGTGCCAGCAGCTTCTACACCGGGGAGCTGTTTTTT. Amino acid sequence: CASSFYTGELFF.

The J gene is TRBJ1-2, the V gene TRBV19, with TRBD1 matching over 7 bases. Trimming took 5 bases from V and 4 from J; bases not matched to a gene: 13. This CDR3 has 16 residues. Per the germline V gene, CDR1 is LNHDA and CDR2 is SQIVND (reference sequence). CDR3 sequence: CASSARQGSYSYGYTF. In DNA form, the CDR3 reads TGTGCCAGTAGTGCCCGACAGGGATCGTATAGCTATGGCTACACCTTC. The variable domain in full, with the rest retrieved from reference TRBV19 and TRBJ1-2, is DGGITQSPKYLFRKEGQNVTLSCEQNLNHDAMYWYRQDPGQGLRLIYYSQIVNDFQKGDIAEGYSVSREKKESFPLTVTSAQKNPTAFYLCASSARQGSYSYGYTFGSGTRLTVV.

This clone was seen more than once but under ten times. The rearrangement uses TRBV5-1 and TRBJ2-5; D unresolved. The CDR3 is made up of 14 amino acids. The V gene's germline CDR1 is SGHRS and CDR2 YFSETQ. The V and J ends lost 1 base and 5 bases respectively, with 12 bases between them. The CDR3 loop reads CASSLIEAQETQYF. Here the CDR3 DNA reads TGCGCCAGCAGCTTGATTGAGGCTCAGGAGACCCAGTACTTC.

A single count supports this clone. This rearrangement joins TRBV7-6 to TRBJ2-1, with 10 bases fitting TRBD2. This CDR3 region has 15 residues. Germline loops: CDR1 SGHVS, CDR2 FNYEAQ. The V gene end was trimmed by 4 bases and the J gene end by 0 bases; junction bases not matched to a gene: 0. This CDR3 reads CASSWTSGSYNEQFF. The CDR3 bases are TGTGCCAGCAGCTGGACTAGCGGCTCCTACAATGAGCAGTTCTTC.

This clone has only one observation. The chain couples TRBV9 to TRBJ2-2; the D gene is possibly TRBD1 (6 bases). Germline CDR1 is SGDLS and CDR2 is YYNGEE. The CDR3 contains 16 residues. Trimming removed 4 bases at V and 0 bases at J, with 13 bases between. The CDR3, as DNA: TGTGCCAGCAGCACCCGCGGACAGACGAACACCGGGGAGCTGTTTTTT. Encoded protein: CASSTRGQTNTGELFF. Variable domain in full (rest from reference TRBV9 and TRBJ2-2): DSGVTQTPKHLITATGQRVTLRCSPRSGDLSVYWYQQSLDQGLQFLIQYYNGEERAKGNILERFSAQQFPDLHSELNLSSLELGDSALYFCASSTRGQTNTGELFFGEGSRLTVL.

This clone was counted between two and nine times. The genes are TRBV11-2 and TRBJ2-5, with 7 bases identical to TRBD1. The CDR3 is made up of 14 amino acids. Germline lookup yields CDR1 SGHAT and CDR2 FQNNGV. Trimming removed 2 bases from V and 2 bases from J; junction bases left unmatched: 2. CDR3 sequence: CASSLSRGQETQYF. The CDR3 DNA sequence: TGTGCCAGCAGCTTAAGCAGGGGGCAAGAGACCCAGTACTTC.

This chain joins TRBV6-1 and TRBJ2-2, with TRBD2 identical over 7 bases. The CDR3 runs 14 residues. Losses at the gene ends were 7 bases for V and 1 base for J; bases not matched to a gene: 3. From germline, CDR1 is MNHNS and CDR2 SASEGT. For the CDR3, the DNA is TGTGCCAGCACGTTAGCGGGGAACACCGGGGAGCTGTTTTTT. Protein: CASTLAGNTGELFF.

J is TRBJ2-7 and V is TRBV6-1; possibly TRBD1 for D (5 bases). This CDR3 region has 13 residues. Trimming pared 10 bases from V and 0 bases from J, leaving 13 bases between. Germline CDR1 MNHNS, CDR2 SASEGT. CDR3 bases: TGTGCCACCCTTCGCAGGGCCTCCTACGAGCAGTACTTC. Protein sequence: CATLRRASYEQYF.

The rearrangement uses TRBV18 and TRBJ1-5; 7 nucleotides align to TRBD1. Trimming took 3 bases from V and 2 from J; bases not matched to a gene: 10. In germline, CDR1 is KGHSH, CDR2 LQKENI. The CDR3 runs to 17 residues. DNA for the CDR3: TGTGCCAGCTCACCGCAAGGACAGGCTGGGGGCAATCAGCCCCAGCATTTT. This gives the protein CASSPQGQAGGNQPQHF.

This clone was counted only a few times. The rearrangement uses TRBV5-1 and TRBJ2-7; TRBD1 might be the D (6 bases). Germline CDR1 SGHRS, CDR2 YFSETQ. CDR3 length: 11 residues. V was pared by 5 bases and J by 3 bases, with 6 bases between. CDR3: CASRDSYEQYF. For the CDR3, the DNA is TGCGCCAGCAGGGACAGCTACGAGCAGTACTTC.

The rearrangement links TRBV7-9 to TRBJ2-7; the match to TRBD2 covers 12 bases. The germline V gene encodes CDR1 SEHNR and CDR2 FQNEAQ (reference sequence). Unmatched junction bases numbered 3, after V lost 1 base and J lost 5 bases. CDR3 size: 15 residues. The CDR3 loop is CASSLGASGRDEQYF. The CDR3 coding sequence is TGTGCCAGCAGCTTAGGGGCTAGCGGGAGGGACGAGCAGTACTTC.

This chain uses TRBV6-1 with TRBJ2-3, with a possible D match to TRBD2 (5 bases). The CDR3 consists of 14 residues. Trimming stripped 2 bases from V and 2 bases from J, with 8 bases between. Per the germline V gene, CDR1 is MNHNS and CDR2 is SASEGT. The CDR3 loop reads CASSEILATDTQYF. CDR3 DNA: TGTGCCAGCAGTGAAATCCTAGCCACAGATACGCAGTATTTT.

The chain uses TRBV27 and TRBJ2-3; the match to TRBD2 covers 9 bases. Per the germline V gene, CDR1 is MNHEY and CDR2 is SMNVEV (reference sequence). The V and J ends lost 3 bases and 5 bases, in that order; junction bases with no gene match: 6. The CDR3 is 15 amino acids. DNA for the CDR3: TGTGCCAGCAGTTTTCAGCGGGGGGTAGGAGATACGCAGTATTTT. As protein: CASSFQRGVGDTQYF.

The chain has TRBV5-1 and TRBJ2-3, with TRBD2 matching over 9 bases. Germline V gene data show CDR1 as SGHRS and CDR2 as YFSETQ. The junction had 7 bases not matched to a gene; V was cut back by 0 bases and J by 5 bases. The CDR3 is 16 amino acids. CDR3: CASSLEIAGAGDTQYF. As DNA, the CDR3 is TGCGCCAGCAGCTTGGAAATAGCGGGAGCGGGAGATACGCAGTATTTT.

The CDR3 nucleotides read TGTGCCAGTAGTACCCAGTACGGGGAGCTGTTTTTT. Encoded protein: CASSTQYGELFF. The chain combines TRBV19 with TRBJ2-2; unclear D gene. Germline CDR1 reads LNHDA; CDR2 reads SQIVND (reference sequence). V lost 4 bases and J 7 bases, leaving 7 bases between the germline ends. The CDR3 length is 12 residues.

This clone has more than one count but fewer than ten. The rearrangement joins TRBV28 to TRBJ1-5; D not resolved. Germline CDR1 and CDR2: MDHEN and SYDVKM. Trimming left V 8 bases short and J 0 bases short, with 8 bases between. The CDR3 is made up of 13 amino acids. DNA for the CDR3: TGTGCCAGCGGGAGCTATAGCAATCAGCCCCAGCATTTT. Translation: CASGSYSNQPQHF.

The chain links TRBV27 to TRBJ2-2, with 9 bases matching TRBD2. J was trimmed by 0 bases and V by 6 bases; bases with no gene match: 11. The CDR3 is 18 amino acids. CDR1 and CDR2 (germline): MNHEY, SMNVEV (reference sequence). The CDR3 nucleotides read TGTGCCAGCAGGACCCGCTTTCGCGGGGGGGCGAACACCGGGGAGCTGTTTTTT. Encoded protein: CASRTRFRGGANTGELFF.